This TCR beta chain was profiled in a study of cytomegalovirus exposure and HLA in healthy donors. Study summary: Tens of millions of unique TCRs, all from HLA-typed donors, were included in an early release of the data.

For this clone: Its specificity is not known.

General study results and limits: Over 150 TCR beta chains were listed as cytomegalovirus-associated. Researchers reported in a later analysis that common viral pathogens appeared linked to several top clusters. The productive fraction for most TCR beta V segments was about 90% or about 30% in an earlier analysis.

Primers included in the PCR were 60 Vbeta and 13 Jbeta primers. Profiled with immunoSEQ multiplex PCR; TCRdb holds only in-frame clones, not every one. The table lists over 130,000 clones, approximately 72% of them singletons. Sequenced input: PBMCs. The receptor's source is an older woman in good health and CMV-seronegative.

CDR3 amino acids: CASSHAGAYEQYF. The CDR3 nucleotides read TGTGCCAGCAGCCATGCGGGGGCCTACGAGCAGTACTTC. The gene calls are TRBV5-4 and TRBJ2-7; 7 bases align to TRBD2. V lost 4 bases, J lost 2 bases, and 3 bases stayed unmatched. Germline V CDR1 and CDR2: SGHNT, YYREEE (reference sequence). The CDR3 contains 13 residues.